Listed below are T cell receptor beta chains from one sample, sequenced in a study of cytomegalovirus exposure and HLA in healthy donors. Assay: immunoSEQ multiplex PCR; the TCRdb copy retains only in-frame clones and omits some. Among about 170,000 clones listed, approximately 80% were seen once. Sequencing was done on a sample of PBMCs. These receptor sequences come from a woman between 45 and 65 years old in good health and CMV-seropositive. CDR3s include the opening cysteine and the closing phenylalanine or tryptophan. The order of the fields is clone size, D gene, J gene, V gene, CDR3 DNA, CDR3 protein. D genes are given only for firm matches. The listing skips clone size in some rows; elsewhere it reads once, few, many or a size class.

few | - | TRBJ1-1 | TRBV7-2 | TGTGCCAGCAGGTATAGAATAGGGGTCCGTGTCACTGAAGCTTTCTTT | CASRYRIGVRVTEAFF
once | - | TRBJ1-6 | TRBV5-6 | TGTGCCAGCAGCTTGGAGGCAGGGCAATCACCCCTCCACTTT | CASSLEAGQSPLHF
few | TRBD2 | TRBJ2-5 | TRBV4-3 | TGCGCCAGCAGCCAATCCTGGACTAGCGGGGGGGAGACCCAGTACTTC | CASSQSWTSGGETQYF
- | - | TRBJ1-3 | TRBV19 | TGTGCCAGTAGACCCTCAGGGACTGGAAACACCATATATTTT | CASRPSGTGNTIYF
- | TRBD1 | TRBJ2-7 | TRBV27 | TGTGCCAGCAGGCCTTCAGGGGGCGACGAGCAGTACTTC | CASRPSGGDEQYF
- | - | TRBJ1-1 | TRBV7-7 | TGTGCTAGCAGCGCCCAAGGGGGCACTGAAGCTTTCTTT | CASSAQGGTEAFF
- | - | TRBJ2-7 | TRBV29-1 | TGCAGCGTTGAATGGACAGTGCAGGGCAACCATCAGAACCAGCAGTACTTC | CSVEWTVQGNHQNQQYF
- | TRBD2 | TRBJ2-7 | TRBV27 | TGTGCCAGCAGTACCGTAGCGGGACTTTCCTACGAGCAGTACTTC | CASSTVAGLSYEQYF
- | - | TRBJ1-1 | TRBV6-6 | TGTGCCAGCAGTCAGAACAGGGATTTTAACACTGAAGCTTTCTTT | CASSQNRDFNTEAFF
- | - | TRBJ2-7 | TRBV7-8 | TGTGCCAGCAGCTTGGGGTCCGGGAAGCAGTACTTC | CASSLGSGKQYF
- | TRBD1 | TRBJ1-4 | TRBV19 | TGTGCCAGTAGTATACCCGGGACAGAGAACGAAAAACTGTTTTTT | CASSIPGTENEKLFF
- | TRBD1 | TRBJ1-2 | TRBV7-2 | TGTGCCAGCAGCCCGAGGACAGGGTTGCAATCGAGCTATGGCTACACCTTC | CASSPRTGLQSSYGYTF
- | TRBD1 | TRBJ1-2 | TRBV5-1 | TGCGCCAGCAGAACCGGGACAGAGCTCTATGGCTACACCTTC | CASRTGTELYGYTF
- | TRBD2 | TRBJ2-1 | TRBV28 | TGTGCCAGCAGTTTAACAGGACTAAGCGGGAACAATGAGCAGTTCTTC | CASSLTGLSGNNEQFF
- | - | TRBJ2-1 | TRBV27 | TGTGCCAGCAGTCAGGGGAATGAGCAGTTCTTC | CASSQGNEQFF
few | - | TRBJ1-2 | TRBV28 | TGTGCCAGCAGTCCCGCTGAGGGAGTTAACTATGGCTACACCTTC | CASSPAEGVNYGYTF
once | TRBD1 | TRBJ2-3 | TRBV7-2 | TGTGCCAGCAGCTTGGGGACAGGCCTACTCACAGATACGCAGTATTTT | CASSLGTGLLTDTQYF
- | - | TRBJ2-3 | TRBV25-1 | TGTGCCAGCAGAGCGGATGGCACAGATACGCAGTATTTT | CASRADGTDTQYF
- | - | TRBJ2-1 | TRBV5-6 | TGTGCCAGCAGCTTCGGGGGGAGGGGGAATGAGCAGTTCTTC | CASSFGGRGNEQFF
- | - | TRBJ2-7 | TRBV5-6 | TGTGCCAGCAGCATTTACGGCAGGGAAGAATTCTACGAGCAGTACTTC | CASSIYGREEFYEQYF
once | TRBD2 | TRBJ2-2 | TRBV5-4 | TGTGCCAGCAGCTTTATCGGGGGGGCGAACACCGGGGAGCTGTTTTTT | CASSFIGGANTGELFF
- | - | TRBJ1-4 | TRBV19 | TGTGCCAGTAGTGGAGAGTACACAACTAATGAAAAACTGTTTTTT | CASSGEYTTNEKLFF
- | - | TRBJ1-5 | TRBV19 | TGTGCCAGTCGTATGGGACGGTCGGGGGATCAGCCCCAGCATTTT | CASRMGRSGDQPQHF
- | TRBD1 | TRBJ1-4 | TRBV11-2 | TGTGCCAGCAGCCGCGGGACAGGAAATGAAAAACTGTTTTTT | CASSRGTGNEKLFF
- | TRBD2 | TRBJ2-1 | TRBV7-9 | TGTGCCAGCAGCTTAGTAGGGACTAGCGGCAATGAGCAGTTCTTC | CASSLVGTSGNEQFF
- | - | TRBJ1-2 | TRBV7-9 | TGTGCCAGCAGCTTAGAAGGGGGAGGCTACACCTTC | CASSLEGGGYTF
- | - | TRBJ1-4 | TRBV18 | TGTGCCAGCTCACCAAATCAGGTCTCAGAAAAACTGTTTTTT | CASSPNQVSEKLFF
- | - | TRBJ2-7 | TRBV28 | TGTGCCAGCAGTGACTCTCCAGGGTCCTACGAGCAGTACTTC | CASSDSPGSYEQYF
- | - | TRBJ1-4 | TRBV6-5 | TGTGCCAGCAGTCGACAGCCCTCAGGGGAAAAACTGTTTTTT | CASSRQPSGEKLFF
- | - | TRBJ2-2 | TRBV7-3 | TGTGCCAGCAGTCCCAGCGGTAACACCGGGGAGCTGTTTTTT | CASSPSGNTGELFF
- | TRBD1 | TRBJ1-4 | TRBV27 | TGTGCCAGCAGCCGAAAGCCGGGACAGGGGGCAGCTAATGAAAAACTGTTTTTT | CASSRKPGQGAANEKLFF
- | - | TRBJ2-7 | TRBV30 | TGTGCCTGGAGTGTGCAGGGTATCTCCGAGCAGTACTTC | CAWSVQGISEQYF
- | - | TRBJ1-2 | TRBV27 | TGTGCCAGCAGTTTAGAGGGCACGTCTTATTATGGCTACACCTTC | CASSLEGTSYYGYTF
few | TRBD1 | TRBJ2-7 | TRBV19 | TGTGCCAGTAAACCCCATGGACAGGGCCCCTACGAGCAGTACTTC | CASKPHGQGPYEQYF
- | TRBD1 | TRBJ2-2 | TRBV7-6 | TGTGCCAGCAGCTTACAACAGGGGGGACACACCGGGGAGCTGTTTTTT | CASSLQQGGHTGELFF
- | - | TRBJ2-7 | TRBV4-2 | TGTGCCAGCAGCCAAGATCAGCAAGCGGAGGCCTACGAGCAGTACTTC | CASSQDQQAEAYEQYF
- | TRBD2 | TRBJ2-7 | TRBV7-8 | TGTGCCAGCAGCCCCCGCCGACTAGCGGGACATCTCTACGAGCAGTACTTC | CASSPRRLAGHLYEQYF
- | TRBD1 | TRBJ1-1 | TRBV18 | TGTGCCAGCTCACCAGGGACAGGCCGGAACACTGAAGCTTTCTTT | CASSPGTGRNTEAFF
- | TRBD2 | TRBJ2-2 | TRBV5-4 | TGTGCCAGCAGCCCCGGACTAGCGGGCCGCGGGGGCGGGGAGCTGTTTTTT | CASSPGLAGRGGGELFF
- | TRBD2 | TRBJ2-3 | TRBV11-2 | TGTGCCAGCAGCTTAGCCGGACTAGTGGGAAAGAGTAGGCAGTATTTT | CASSLAGLVGKSRQYF
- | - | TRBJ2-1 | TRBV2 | TGTGCCAGCAATGAGGTGCTGGCTTACAATGAGCAGTTCTTC | CASNEVLAYNEQFF
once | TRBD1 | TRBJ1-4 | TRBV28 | TGTGCCATACAGGGACAGATAGATGAAAAACTGTTTTTT | CAIQGQIDEKLFF
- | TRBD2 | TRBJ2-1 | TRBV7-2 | TGTGCCAGCAGCCCGACGGGACTAGCGAACTATGAGCAGTTCTTC | CASSPTGLANYEQFF
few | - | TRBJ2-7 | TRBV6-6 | TGTGCCAGCAGTTACTCGCCCGCTGGTCGAGGCGAGCAGTACTTC | CASSYSPAGRGEQYF
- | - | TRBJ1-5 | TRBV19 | TGTGCCAGTAATACGGACAACGAAGGGAATCAGCCCCAGCATTTT | CASNTDNEGNQPQHF
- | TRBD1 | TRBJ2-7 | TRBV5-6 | TGTGCCAGCAGCTTGGTGGACAGGGGCCTGGATAAGTACTTC | CASSLVDRGLDKYF
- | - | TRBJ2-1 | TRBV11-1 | TGTGCCAGCAGCTTATCGGGGGACAATGAGCAGTTCTTC | CASSLSGDNEQFF
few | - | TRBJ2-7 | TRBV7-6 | TGTGCCAGCAGCTTAGGTAGGGGTAGGTACGAGCAGTACTTC | CASSLGRGRYEQYF